The 25 T cell receptor beta chains in this list originate from one sample, sequenced in a study of blood T cell repertoires in COVID-19. Repertoires were generated with immunoSEQ multiplex PCR, while TCRdb's copy carries only in-frame clones and drops some. The sample records 140,000 to 150,000 clones, about 85% being singletons. The sample was peripheral blood. The receptors were gathered from a human donor with acute or convalescent COVID-19. The donor label of this sample is uncertain.

This clone was observed a handful of times. The V gene is TRBV30, the J gene TRBJ1-4; TRBD1 matches 9 bases. The germline V gene has CDR1 GTSNPN and CDR2 SVGIG (reference sequence). Trimming at V came to 2 bases and at J to 5 bases, leaving 3 bases not matched to a gene. The CDR3 covers 14 residues. The CDR3 spells CAWSSGTGNEKLFF. For the CDR3, the DNA is TGTGCCTGGAGTTCCGGGACAGGGAATGAAAAACTGTTTTTT. Full variable domain (missing parts from reference TRBV30 and TRBJ1-4): SQTIHQWPATLVQPVGSPLSLECTVEGTSNPNLYWYRQAAGRGLQLLFYSVGIGQISSEVPQNLSASRPQDRQFILSSKKLLLSDSGFYLCAWSSGTGNEKLFFGSGTQLSVL.

The chain combines TRBV6-1 with TRBJ2-7; 8 bases map to TRBD1. This CDR3 contains 15 residues. V lost 2 bases to trimming and J lost 0 bases; unmatched junction nucleotides: 3. Germline V lookup: CDR1 MNHNS, CDR2 SASEGT. The CDR3 region has the DNA TGTGCCAGCAGTGAACCAGGACAGGGCTCCTACGAGCAGTACTTC. Encoded protein: CASSEPGQGSYEQYF.

The chain employs TRBV12-3 or TRBV12-4 and TRBJ2-2, with a possible D match to TRBD2 (5 bases). This CDR3 is 13 amino acids long. V was clipped by 10 bases and J by 1 base, with 10 bases between them. The CDR3 DNA reads TGTGCCATCCGAGGGCAGAACACCGGGGAGCTGTTTTTT. Translated: CAIRGQNTGELFF.

V is TRBV4-3 and J is TRBJ1-4; D is unresolved. From germline, CDR1 is LGHNA and CDR2 YSLEER. Trimming removed 2 bases at V and 5 bases at J, with 12 bases between. The CDR3 is 15 residues long. DNA for the CDR3: TGCGCCAGCAGCCAATACCCCGGGGAAAATGAAAAACTGTTTTTT. It yields the protein CASSQYPGENEKLFF.

V and J are TRBV4-2 and TRBJ1-1; a possible D gene is TRBD1 (5 bases). The V gene's germline CDR1 is LGHNA and CDR2 YNFKEQ. There are 16 residues in the CDR3. Trimming removed 0 bases from V and 1 base from J, with 12 bases in between. For the CDR3, the DNA is TGTGCCAGCAGCCAAGAATGGAGACAGCAGAACACTGAAGCTTTCTTT. Encoded protein: CASSQEWRQQNTEAFF.

V is TRBV24-1 and J is TRBJ2-2; 9 bases agree with TRBD2. The CDR3 is 14 residues long. Germline CDR1 and CDR2: KGHDR and SFDVKD. V lost 10 bases and J lost 4; bases outside the gene matches: 6. CDR3 amino acids: CATSGRSSTGELFF. The CDR3, as DNA: TGTGCCACTAGCGGGAGATCTTCCACCGGGGAGCTGTTTTTT.

This rearrangement joins TRBV27 to TRBJ1-1; the D is unclear. The CDR3 is 20 residues long. Looked up from germline, CDR1 is MNHEY and CDR2 is SMNVEV (reference sequence). Trimming pared 7 bases from V and 3 bases from J, leaving 33 bases between. CDR3: CASISYESGFFRPSYTEAFF. The CDR3 DNA reads TGTGCCAGCATATCCTATGAGTCCGGGTTTTTTAGACCTTCCTACACTGAAGCTTTCTTT.

The gene calls are TRBV10-3 and TRBJ1-5, with D perhaps TRBD1 (6 bases). The CDR3 has 17 residues. Germline V gene sequence: CDR1 ENHRY, CDR2 SYGVKD. Between the trimmed V and J ends, which lost 0 bases and 4 bases, there was a span of 16 bases. Here the CDR3 DNA reads TGTGCCATCAGTGAGTCGGTGCCAGGGGCGATGAATCAGCCCCAGCATTTT. Protein sequence: CAISESVPGAMNQPQHF.

The V and J genes are TRBV19 and TRBJ2-1, with TRBD1 identical over 9 bases. Trimming cost V 4 bases and J 8 bases; bases outside gene matches: 9. Germline CDR1 LNHDA, CDR2 SQIVND (reference sequence). This CDR3 comprises 15 residues. Written as DNA, the CDR3 is TGTGCCAGTAGTAAGGAAACAGGGGGCTATCATGAGCAGTTCTTC. Its translation is CASSKETGGYHEQFF.

The chain uses TRBV12-5 and TRBJ1-2; maybe TRBD1 (5 bases). Trimming cost V 0 bases and J 10 bases, with 24 bases left between them. Germline V gene sequence: CDR1 LGHNT, CDR2 FRNRAP. CDR3 length equals 17 residues. CDR3 coding DNA: TGTGCTAGTGGTTTGGTAGTCGTTCAGGGAGGGTTTTCGGACTACACCTTC. This sequence encodes CASGLVVVQGGFSDYTF.

This clone was seen just once. This chain joins TRBV7-9 and TRBJ1-2, with 12 bases matching TRBD1. The junction had 15 bases not matched to a gene; V was cut back by 2 bases and J by 8 bases. Germline V CDR1 and CDR2: SEHNR, FQNEAQ (reference sequence). The CDR3 loop spans 18 amino acids. The CDR3 region has the DNA TGTGCCAGCAGCTTACCTGGGACAGGGGGCGGGACTGCCCTGGGCTACACCTTC. Residues: CASSLPGTGGGTALGYTF.

This clone has just a few counts. The chain links TRBV10-3 to TRBJ1-5; D call uncertain. CDR1 and CDR2 (germline): ENHRY, SYGVKD. The CDR3 extends over 14 amino acids. Trimming pared 4 bases from V and 0 bases from J, leaving 7 bases between. CDR3 in DNA: TGTGCCATCAGTGGCGGAAATAGCAATCAGCCCCAGCATTTT. Residues: CAISGGNSNQPQHF.

This clone was seen once. CDR3 region: CASSRDLGEKLFF. DNA of the CDR3: TGTGCCAGCAGCCGGGATTTGGGTGAAAAACTGTTTTTT. The J gene is TRBJ1-4, the V gene TRBV12-3 or TRBV12-4, with D unresolved. Trimming pared 6 bases from V and 7 bases from J, leaving 12 bases between. The CDR3 runs 13 residues.

CDR3 in amino acids: CAWSNADRYSPLHF. In DNA form, the CDR3 reads TGTGCCTGGAGTAACGCGGACAGATATTCACCCCTCCACTTT. This sequence joins TRBV30 and TRBJ1-6; D might be TRBD1 (6 bases). Trimming cost V 2 bases and J 8 bases, with 13 bases left between them. The CDR3 consists of 14 residues. CDR1 GTSNPN and CDR2 SVGIG come from the germline V gene (reference sequence).

The V and J genes are TRBV19 and TRBJ1-2; unclear D gene. Per germline, CDR1 LNHDA and CDR2 SQIVND (reference sequence). This CDR3 is 14 amino acids long. Trimming removed 7 bases from V and 1 base from J, with 13 bases in between. The CDR3 nucleotides read TGTGCCAGTACCAGGCGCGGGGTTAACTATGGCTACACCTTC. Translation gives CASTRRGVNYGYTF. The entire variable domain, with the rest obtained from reference TRBV19 and TRBJ1-2, is as follows: DGGITQSPKYLFRKEGQNVTLSCEQNLNHDAMYWYRQDPGQGLRLIYYSQIVNDFQKGDIAEGYSVSREKKESFPLTVTSAQKNPTAFYLCASTRRGVNYGYTFGSGTRLTVV.

The CDR3 is CASSLVSETQYF. The DNA for the CDR3 is TGTGCCAGCAGCTTAGTAAGCGAGACCCAGTACTTC. The rearrangement links TRBV7-9 to TRBJ2-5; unclear D gene. Germline V gives CDR1 SEHNR, CDR2 FQNEAQ (reference sequence). V lost 1 base and J lost 5, with 5 bases in between. The length of the CDR3 is 12 residues.

This clone came up a few times. V and J are TRBV20-1 and TRBJ2-1; tentatively, D is TRBD1 (7 bases). The CDR3 is 14 amino acids. The germline CDR1 and CDR2 sequences are DFQATT and SNEGSKA (reference sequence). The ends were cut back, 3 bases at V and 6 bases at J, with 15 bases in the middle. The CDR3 loop is CSASRAGGSNEQFF. The CDR3 DNA reads as TGCAGTGCTAGTCGGGCAGGGGGGAGCAATGAGCAGTTCTTC.

The chain joins TRBV4-1 to TRBJ1-4; 7 bases align to TRBD1. The CDR3 runs 14 residues. Germline-derived CDR1 and CDR2 are MGHRA and YSYEKL. Losses at the gene ends were 5 bases for V and 9 bases for J; bases not matched to a gene: 9. CDR3 loop: CASSAQQQGKKLFF. For the CDR3, the DNA is TGCGCCAGCAGCGCTCAGCAACAGGGGAAAAAACTGTTTTTT.

The V call is TRBV14, the J call TRBJ1-1; no firm D call. Germline CDR1 SGHDN, CDR2 FVKESK. V was clipped by 1 base and J by 1 base, with 13 bases between them. This CDR3 comprises 16 residues. This chain's CDR3 is CASSQGPHRSNTEAFF. Written as DNA, the CDR3 is TGTGCCAGCAGCCAAGGCCCTCACAGATCGAACACTGAAGCTTTCTTT. Drawing the rest from reference TRBV14 and TRBJ1-1, the complete variable domain is EAGVTQFPSHSVIEKGQTVTLRCDPISGHDNLYWYRRVMGKEIKFLLHFVKESKQDESGMPNNRFLAERTGGTYSTLKVQPAELEDSGVYFCASSQGPHRSNTEAFFGQGTRLTVV.

The chain recombines TRBV6-6 with TRBJ2-5, with 9 bases aligning to TRBD2. The V and J ends lost 6 bases and 4 bases, in that order; junction bases with no gene match: 6. The CDR3 runs to 14 residues. Germline loops: CDR1 MNHNY, CDR2 SVGAGI (reference sequence). CDR3 amino acids: CASRPSGRRETQYF. In DNA form, the CDR3 reads TGTGCCAGCAGACCAAGCGGGAGGAGAGAGACCCAGTACTTC.

This clone was seen just once. The CDR3 spells CASMEGETQYF. The CDR3 nucleotides read TGTGCCAGCATGGAGGGGGAGACCCAGTACTTC. The chain combines TRBV6-5 with TRBJ2-5, with D perhaps TRBD2 (6 bases). V was shortened by 7 bases and J by 5 bases, with 8 bases between the two germline ends. This CDR3 has 11 residues. Germline CDR1 reads MNHEY; CDR2 reads SVGAGI.

The genes are TRBV9 and TRBJ1-2; D call uncertain. The germline V and J ends were trimmed by 0 bases and 0 bases, with 18 bases remaining between them. Germline CDR1 is SGDLS and CDR2 is YYNGEE. The CDR3 length is 18 residues. The CDR3 loop reads CASSVEAALAGSNYGYTF. CDR3 sequence (DNA): TGTGCCAGCAGCGTAGAGGCCGCGTTGGCAGGATCTAACTATGGCTACACCTTC.

This clone was seen once. The V call is TRBV19, the J call TRBJ2-3, with TRBD2 matching over 15 bases. J was trimmed by 5 bases and V by 8 bases; bases with no gene match: 8. Germline CDR1 is LNHDA and CDR2 is SQIVND (reference sequence). This CDR3 is built from 16 residues. The CDR3 coding sequence is TGTGCCAGTCGAGGACTAGCGGGAGGGCAAGGAGATACGCAGTATTTT. This translates into CASRGLAGGQGDTQYF.

The V gene is TRBV15, the J gene TRBJ2-4, with 9 positions matching TRBD2. With 0 bases clipped from V and 0 bases from J, the junction kept 12 bases outside the gene matches. Germline CDR1 reads LNHNV; CDR2 reads YYDKDF (reference sequence). This CDR3 has 20 amino acids. CDR3 region: CATSRDSLAGSVLAKNIQYF. The CDR3 DNA sequence: TGTGCCACCAGCAGAGATTCCCTAGCGGGGTCTGTCTTAGCCAAAAACATTCAGTACTTC.

The CDR3 sequence: CASSLGLAGAETQYF. The CDR3, as DNA: TGTGCCAGCAGCTTAGGGCTAGCAGGGGCAGAGACCCAGTACTTC. The gene calls are TRBV11-3 and TRBJ2-5; possible D gene TRBD1, 6 bases. Trimming removed 1 base at V and 4 bases at J, with 13 bases between. From germline, CDR1 is SGHNT and CDR2 YENEEA. The CDR3 extends over 15 amino acids.